This TCR beta chain originates from a study of shared clonotypes between healthy human individuals. Only in-frame clones appear in the TCRdb table, and some are missing; sequencing was by immunoSEQ multiplex PCR. The table has roughly 2.2 million clones, 93% seen once. The CDR3 spans 13 residues. Per the germline V gene, CDR1 is KGHSH and CDR2 is LQKENI. V was clipped by 2 bases and J by 3 bases, with 4 bases between them. Study conclusions and caveats: Estimated clonotype richness was generally higher in naive than memory subsets.

This clone was seen a single time. Its antigen remains unknown. Other DNA sequences in the same sample also yield this CDR3. This TCR was recovered from a man younger than 30 in good health. Some clones in this sample may be carry-over from other donors' samples. The chain carries TRBV18 and TRBJ2-2; D is uncertain. The sequencing input was naive CD4+ T cells from PBMCs. Subset noted: CD45RA+ positively selected. In nucleotides, the CDR3 is TGTGCCAGCTCACCAACTGACACCGGGGAGCTGTTTTTT. This sequence encodes CASSPTDTGELFF.